This TCR beta chain was retrieved from a study of blood T cell repertoires in COVID-19. V lost 3 bases, J lost 0 bases, and 7 bases lay in between. The CDR3 length is 15 residues. Germline V gene lookup returns CDR1 SGHRS and CDR2 YFSETQ. The repertoire was sequenced with immunoSEQ multiplex PCR; TCRdb's copy has only in-frame clones and lacks some. In the table there are about 180,000 clones, over 70% of which are singletons. The specimen was peripheral blood. The chain recombines TRBV5-1 with TRBJ2-6; D not certain. The receptor was isolated from a woman aged 55-69 years with acute or convalescent COVID-19. Written as DNA, the CDR3 is TGCGCCAGCAGCTCCGCCTACTCTGGGGCCAACGTCCTGACTTTC. Amino acid sequence: CASSSAYSGANVLTF.